A single sample gave rise to the 19 T cell receptor beta chains below, sequenced in a study of blood T cell repertoires in COVID-19. Measured with immunoSEQ multiplex PCR; TCRdb has only the in-frame clones, and not every one. The sample holds about 50,000 clones; about nine tenths are singletons and the top ten take about 6%. Sequencing input: peripheral blood. These receptor sequences come from a man aged 40-50 years with acute or convalescent COVID-19.

CDR3 DNA: TGTGCCAGCAGCTCAAGGACAGGGACCTACGAGCAGTACTTC. This gives the protein CASSSRTGTYEQYF. The V gene is TRBV9, the J gene TRBJ2-7, with 8 bases fitting TRBD1. Germline V gene data show CDR1 as SGDLS and CDR2 as YYNGEE. With V trimmed by 4 bases and J by 2 bases, 5 bases remained unmatched. There are 14 residues in the CDR3.

This chain connects TRBV5-1 to TRBJ1-4; D ambiguous. The CDR3 runs to 14 residues. Germline CDR1 reads SGHRS; CDR2 reads YFSETQ. Trimming took off 0 bases at V and 4 bases at J, with 7 bases between the two ends. DNA of the CDR3: TGCGCCAGCAGCTTGGCGGGGAATAATGAAAAACTGTTTTTT. Translating gives CASSLAGNNEKLFF.

The rearrangement uses TRBV15 and TRBJ2-5, with D uncertain. Germline CDR1 LNHNV, CDR2 YYDKDF (reference sequence). V lost 0 bases, J lost 5 bases, and 7 bases lay in between. The CDR3 totals 13 residues. The CDR3 spells CATSRDREETQYF. The CDR3 region has the DNA TGTGCCACCAGCAGAGATAGAGAGGAGACCCAGTACTTC.

The V gene is TRBV7-3, the J gene TRBJ2-7; a possible D gene is TRBD2 (6 bases). The V gene's germline CDR1 is SGHTA and CDR2 FQGTGA. The CDR3 runs to 14 residues. V shed 1 base and J shed 5 bases, with 12 bases lying between them. In nucleotides, the CDR3 is TGTGCCAGCAGCTTAAATGGGAGGTTCAACGAGCAGTACTTC. Its translation is CASSLNGRFNEQYF.

The genes are TRBV7-6 and TRBJ2-7; 10 nucleotides agree with TRBD2. This CDR3 spans 16 amino acids. Germline lookup yields CDR1 SGHVS and CDR2 FNYEAQ. Germline trimming cut 5 bases from V and 0 bases from J; bases unmatched to any gene: 7. DNA of the CDR3: TGTGCCAGCAGCCTCTTAGCGGGAGGATCCTCCTACGAGCAGTACTTC. It encodes CASSLLAGGSSYEQYF.

This clone turned up a few times. The chain is built from TRBV2 and TRBJ2-1; D unclear. CDR1 is SNHLY and CDR2 is FYNNEI in the germline V gene. Trimming removed 7 bases at V and 1 base at J, with 17 bases between. The CDR3 length is 16 residues. The CDR3 sequence is CASITFRNTSYNEQFF. The CDR3 DNA reads as TGTGCCAGCATTACCTTCAGGAATACATCCTACAATGAGCAGTTCTTC. The complete variable domain, with remaining parts taken from reference TRBV2 and TRBJ2-1, reads EPEVTQTPSHQVTQMGQEVILRCVPISNHLYFYWYRQILGQKVEFLVSFYNNEISEKSEIFDDQFSVERPDGSNFTLKIRSTKLEDSAMYFCASITFRNTSYNEQFFGPGTRLTVL.

The gene calls are TRBV6-5 and TRBJ2-7, with 8 bases lining up with TRBD1. V shed 4 bases and J 7 bases; nucleotides not matched to a gene: 12. The CDR3 consists of 15 residues. CDR1 and CDR2 (germline): MNHEY, SVGAGI. The CDR3 is CASSSPGQVGGEQYF. In DNA form, the CDR3 reads TGTGCCAGCAGTTCCCCGGGACAGGTTGGAGGGGAGCAGTACTTC.

This clone was seen only once. The gene calls are TRBV9 and TRBJ1-5, with TRBD1 as a possible D gene (6 bases). Looked up from germline, CDR1 is SGDLS and CDR2 is YYNGEE. V lost 0 bases to trimming and J lost 4 bases, with 14 bases between them. The length of the CDR3 is 16 residues. CDR3 sequence reads: CASSVGAGQPNQPQHF. CDR3 nucleotide sequence: TGTGCCAGCAGCGTAGGGGCCGGACAGCCTAATCAGCCCCAGCATTTT.

The rearrangement links TRBV30 to TRBJ2-1; possibly TRBD2 for D (6 bases). CDR3 length equals 15 residues. Trimming shortened V by 5 bases and J by 0 bases, and 14 bases separated the two germline ends. Per the germline V gene, CDR1 is GTSNPN and CDR2 is SVGIG (reference sequence). The CDR3 nucleotides are TGTGCCTGGGGCCTTATTAGCGGCTCCTACAATGAGCAGTTCTTC. Its protein is CAWGLISGSYNEQFF.

The chain is built from TRBV5-1 and TRBJ2-7; TRBD2 agrees at 11 bases. The CDR3 is 15 amino acids. The germline gives CDR1 SGHRS, CDR2 YFSETQ. V lost 3 bases to trimming and J lost 2 bases; unmatched junction nucleotides: 4. In DNA form, the CDR3 reads TGCGCCAGCAGCTCCGGGACTAGCGGTCCCTACGAGCAGTACTTC. It is translated as CASSSGTSGPYEQYF.

The genes are TRBV7-2 and TRBJ2-7; D call uncertain. Per germline, CDR1 SGHTA and CDR2 FQGNSA. The V end lost 1 base, the J end lost 3 bases, and 10 bases lay between the germline ends. The CDR3 loop spans 14 amino acids. CDR3 nucleotide sequence: TGTGCCAGCAGCTTAGGTGGCCCCAACTACGAGCAGTACTTC. This sequence encodes CASSLGGPNYEQYF.

The J gene is TRBJ1-2, the V gene TRBV6-2 or TRBV6-3; tentative D call: TRBD1 (6 bases). V was shortened by 2 bases and J by 8 bases, with 12 bases between the two germline ends. In germline, CDR1 is MNHEY, CDR2 SVGEGT. CDR3 length: 13 amino acids. The CDR3 spells CASSYDRIRGYTF. CDR3 DNA: TGTGCCAGCAGTTACGACAGGATCCGGGGCTACACCTTC.

This sequence joins TRBV27 and TRBJ2-2; 11 bases match TRBD1. In germline, CDR1 is MNHEY, CDR2 SMNVEV (reference sequence). The CDR3 runs 13 residues. Trimming at V came to 11 bases and at J to 4 bases, leaving 3 bases not matched to a gene. The CDR3 DNA follows: TGTGCCGGAGGGACAGGGGGCACCGGGGAGCTGTTTTTT. Encoded protein: CAGGTGGTGELFF.

This chain joins TRBV6-2 or TRBV6-3 and TRBJ1-2, with 7 positions matching TRBD1. V lost 4 bases and J lost 3; bases outside the gene matches: 5. CDR1 is MNHEY and CDR2 is SVGEGT in the germline V gene. The CDR3 consists of 14 residues. CDR3 nucleotide sequence: TGTGCCAGCAGTTCCCCCGGGACAGACTATGGCTACACCTTC. It is translated as CASSSPGTDYGYTF.

CDR3: CASSPEGKGAFEQYF. As DNA, the CDR3 is TGTGCCAGCAGCCCTGAGGGAAAGGGGGCTTTCGAGCAGTACTTC. V gene TRBV3-1 (or the pseudogene TRBV3-2) combines with J gene TRBJ2-7; TRBD1 agrees at 7 bases. J gave up 6 bases and V 4 bases, and 12 bases lay outside the gene matches. The CDR3 spans 15 residues. In germline, CDR1 is LGHDT, CDR2 YNNKEL (reference sequence).

The rearrangement joins TRBV5-1 to TRBJ2-7; 7 bases are shared with TRBD2. Trimming at V came to 0 bases and at J to 1 base, leaving 7 bases not matched to a gene. This CDR3 is 16 amino acids long. Per germline, CDR1 SGHRS and CDR2 YFSETQ. CDR3 nucleotides: TGCGCCAGCAGCTTGGATGGCGGGAGTGTATCCTACGAGCAGTACTTC. Protein: CASSLDGGSVSYEQYF.

The CDR3 sequence: CASSRSSGGYEQYF. CDR3 nucleotides: TGTGCCAGTAGTAGATCTAGCGGGGGCTACGAGCAGTACTTC. The genes are TRBV19 and TRBJ2-7; 10 bases line up with TRBD2. V was clipped by 4 bases and J by 3 bases; unmatched bases: 3. Germline-derived CDR1 and CDR2 are LNHDA and SQIVND (reference sequence). The CDR3 consists of 14 residues.

The genes are TRBV4-1 and TRBJ1-6, with a possible D match to TRBD1 (5 bases). The CDR3 totals 15 residues. Germline V lookup: CDR1 MGHRA, CDR2 YSYEKL. Trimming took 2 bases from V and 5 from J, leaving 10 bases between them. The CDR3 reads CASSQRQGDNSPLHF. The CDR3 DNA is TGCGCCAGCAGCCAACGTCAAGGGGATAATTCACCCCTCCACTTT.

The rearrangement joins TRBV18 to TRBJ2-7; 7 bases match TRBD1. The CDR3 totals 14 residues. The trim removed 2 bases at V and 3 bases at J, leaving 4 bases unmatched. CDR1 and CDR2 (germline): KGHSH, LQKENI. The CDR3 protein is CASSPGAGGYEQYF. The CDR3 region has the DNA TGTGCCAGCTCACCAGGAGCAGGGGGCTACGAGCAGTACTTC.